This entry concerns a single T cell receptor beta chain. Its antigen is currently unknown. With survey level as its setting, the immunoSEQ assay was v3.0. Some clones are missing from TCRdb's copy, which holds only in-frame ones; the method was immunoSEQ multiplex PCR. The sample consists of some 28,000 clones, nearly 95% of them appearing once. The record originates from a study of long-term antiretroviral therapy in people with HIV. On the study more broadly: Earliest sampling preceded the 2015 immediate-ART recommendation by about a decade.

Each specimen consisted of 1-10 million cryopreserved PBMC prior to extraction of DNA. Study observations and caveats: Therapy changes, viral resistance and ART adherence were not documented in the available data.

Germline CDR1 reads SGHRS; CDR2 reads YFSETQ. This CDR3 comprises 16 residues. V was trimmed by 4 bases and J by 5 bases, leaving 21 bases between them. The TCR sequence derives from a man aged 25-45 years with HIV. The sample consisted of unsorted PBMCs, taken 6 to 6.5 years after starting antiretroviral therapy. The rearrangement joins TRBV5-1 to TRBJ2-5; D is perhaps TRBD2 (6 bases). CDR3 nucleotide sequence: TGCGCCAGCAGCAGATCCTCCGCGGGGATGCAGGAGACCCAGTACTTC. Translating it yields CASSRSSAGMQETQYF.